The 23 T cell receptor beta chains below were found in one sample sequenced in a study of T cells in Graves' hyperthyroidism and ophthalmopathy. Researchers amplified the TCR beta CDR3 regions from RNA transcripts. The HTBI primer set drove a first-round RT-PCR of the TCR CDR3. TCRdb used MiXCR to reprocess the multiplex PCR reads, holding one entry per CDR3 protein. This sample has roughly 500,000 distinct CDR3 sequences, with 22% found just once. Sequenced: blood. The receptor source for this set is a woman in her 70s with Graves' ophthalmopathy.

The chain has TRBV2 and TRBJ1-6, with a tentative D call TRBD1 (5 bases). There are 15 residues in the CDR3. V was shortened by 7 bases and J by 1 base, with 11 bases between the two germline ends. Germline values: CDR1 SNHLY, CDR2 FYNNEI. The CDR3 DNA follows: TGTGCCAGCAAATTAGGGGTATCCTATAATTCACCCCTCCACTTT. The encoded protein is CASKLGVSYNSPLHF.

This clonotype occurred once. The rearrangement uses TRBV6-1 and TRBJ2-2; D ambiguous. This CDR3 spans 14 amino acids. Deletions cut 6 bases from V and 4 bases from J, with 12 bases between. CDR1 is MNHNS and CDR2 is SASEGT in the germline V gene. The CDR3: CASRLTRRTGELFF. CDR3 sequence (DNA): TGTGCCAGCAGGCTTACGAGACGCACCGGGGAGCTGTTTTTT.

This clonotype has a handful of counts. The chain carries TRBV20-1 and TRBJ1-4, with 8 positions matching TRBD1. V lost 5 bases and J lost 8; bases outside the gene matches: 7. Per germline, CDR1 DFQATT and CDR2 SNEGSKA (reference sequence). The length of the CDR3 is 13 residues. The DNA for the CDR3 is TGCAGTGCTCCAACAGGGGGGGGGGAAAAACTGTTTTTT. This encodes CSAPTGGGEKLFF.

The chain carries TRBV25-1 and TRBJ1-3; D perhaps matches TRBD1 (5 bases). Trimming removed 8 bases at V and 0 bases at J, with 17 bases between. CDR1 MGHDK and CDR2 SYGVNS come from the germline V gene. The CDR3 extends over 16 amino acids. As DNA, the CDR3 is TGTGCCAGCTGGGGGGGGTCGTACGGCTCTGGAAACACCATATATTTT. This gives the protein CASWGGSYGSGNTIYF.

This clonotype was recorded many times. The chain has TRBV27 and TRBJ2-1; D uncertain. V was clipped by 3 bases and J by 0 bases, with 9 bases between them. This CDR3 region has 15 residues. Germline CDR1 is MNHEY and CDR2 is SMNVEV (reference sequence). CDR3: CASSFDRSSYNEQFF. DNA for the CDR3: TGTGCCAGCAGTTTTGACCGTAGCTCCTACAATGAGCAGTTCTTC.

The CDR3 region has the DNA TGTGCCAGCAGCCAAGTGGCTGACGGTAACTATGGCTACACCTTC. Protein sequence: CASSQVADGNYGYTF. V usage is TRBV3-1 and J usage is TRBJ1-2; D is undetermined. The CDR3 covers 15 residues. CDR1 and CDR2 from the germline V gene are LGHDT and YNNKEL (reference sequence). With 1 base removed from V and 1 base from J, the gap between germline ends came to 10 bases.

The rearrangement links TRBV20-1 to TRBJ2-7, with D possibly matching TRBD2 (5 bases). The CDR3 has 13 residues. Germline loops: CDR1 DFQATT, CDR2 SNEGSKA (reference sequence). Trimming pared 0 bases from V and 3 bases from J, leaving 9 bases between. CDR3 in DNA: TGCAGTGCTAGAGATAGCGTCGGCTACGAGCAGTACTTC. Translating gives CSARDSVGYEQYF.

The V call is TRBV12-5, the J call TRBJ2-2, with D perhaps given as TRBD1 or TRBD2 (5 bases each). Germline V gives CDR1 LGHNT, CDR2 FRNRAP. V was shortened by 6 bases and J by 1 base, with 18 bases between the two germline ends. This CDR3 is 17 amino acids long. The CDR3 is CASGSGRLERNTGELFF. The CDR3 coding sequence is TGTGCTAGTGGCTCGGGACGGCTGGAGAGGAACACCGGGGAGCTGTTTTTT.

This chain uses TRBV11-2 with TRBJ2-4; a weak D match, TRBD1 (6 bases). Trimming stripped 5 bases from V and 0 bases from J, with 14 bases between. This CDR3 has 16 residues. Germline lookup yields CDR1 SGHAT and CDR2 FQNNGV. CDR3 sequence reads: CASSQGGFLAKNIQYF. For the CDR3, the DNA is TGTGCCAGCAGCCAAGGGGGTTTTCTAGCCAAAAACATTCAGTACTTC.

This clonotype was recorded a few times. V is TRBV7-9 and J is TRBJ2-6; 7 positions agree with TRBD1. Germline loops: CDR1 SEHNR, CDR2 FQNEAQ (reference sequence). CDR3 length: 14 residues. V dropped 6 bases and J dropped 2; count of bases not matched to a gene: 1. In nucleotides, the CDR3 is TGTGCCAGCAGACAGGGGACTGGGGCCAACGTCCTGACTTTC. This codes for CASRQGTGANVLTF.

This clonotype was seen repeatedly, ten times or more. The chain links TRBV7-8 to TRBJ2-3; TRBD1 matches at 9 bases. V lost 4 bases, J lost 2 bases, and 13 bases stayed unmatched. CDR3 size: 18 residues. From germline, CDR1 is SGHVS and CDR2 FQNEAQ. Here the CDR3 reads CASSSTRTGAVHTDTQYF. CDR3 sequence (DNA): TGTGCCAGCAGCTCTACGAGGACAGGGGCCGTTCACACAGATACGCAGTATTTT. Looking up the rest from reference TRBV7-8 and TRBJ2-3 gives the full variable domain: GAGVSQSPRYKVAKRGQDVALRCDPISGHVSLFWYQQALGQGPEFLTYFQNEAQLDKSGLPSDRFFAERPEGSVSTLKIQRTQQEDSAVYLCASSSTRTGAVHTDTQYFGPGTRLTVL.

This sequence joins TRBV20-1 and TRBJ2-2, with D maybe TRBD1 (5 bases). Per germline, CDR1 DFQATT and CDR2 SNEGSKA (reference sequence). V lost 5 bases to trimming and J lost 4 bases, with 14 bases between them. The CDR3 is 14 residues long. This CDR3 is CSALGALVTGELFF. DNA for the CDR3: TGCAGTGCTTTAGGGGCCCTCGTCACCGGGGAGCTGTTTTTT.

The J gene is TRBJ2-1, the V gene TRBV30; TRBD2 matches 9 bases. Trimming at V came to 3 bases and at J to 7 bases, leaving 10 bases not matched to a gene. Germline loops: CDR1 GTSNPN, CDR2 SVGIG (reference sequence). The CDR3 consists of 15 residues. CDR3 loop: CAWRSLAGVSNEQFF. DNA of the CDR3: TGTGCCTGGAGATCGTTAGCGGGAGTAAGTAATGAGCAGTTCTTC.

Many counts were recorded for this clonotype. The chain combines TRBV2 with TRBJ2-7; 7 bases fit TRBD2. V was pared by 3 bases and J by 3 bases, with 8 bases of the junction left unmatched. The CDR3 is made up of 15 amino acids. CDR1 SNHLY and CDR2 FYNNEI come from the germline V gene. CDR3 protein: CASSDTWGGNYEQYF. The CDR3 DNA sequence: TGTGCCAGCAGTGACACCTGGGGGGGAAACTACGAGCAGTACTTC.

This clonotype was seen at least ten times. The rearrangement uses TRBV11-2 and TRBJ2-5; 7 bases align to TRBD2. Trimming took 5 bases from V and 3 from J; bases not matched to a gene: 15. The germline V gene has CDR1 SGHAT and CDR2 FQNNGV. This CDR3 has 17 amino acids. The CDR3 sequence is CASSPRGGRRNKETQYF. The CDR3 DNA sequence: TGTGCCAGCAGCCCCCGGGGCGGGAGACGCAATAAAGAGACCCAGTACTTC.

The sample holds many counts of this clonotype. The CDR3 DNA is TGTGCCAGCAGTTTTAAGGGTATTGGTGAGCAGTTCTTC. Translating gives CASSFKGIGEQFF. The chain is built from TRBV12-3 or TRBV12-4 and TRBJ2-1; D ambiguous. CDR3 length: 13 amino acids. Trimming took 3 bases from V and 9 from J, leaving 12 bases between them.

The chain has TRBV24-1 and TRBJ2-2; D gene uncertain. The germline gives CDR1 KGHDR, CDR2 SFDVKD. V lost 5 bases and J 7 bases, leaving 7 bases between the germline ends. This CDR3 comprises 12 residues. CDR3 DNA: TGTGCCACCAGTGCTCGTTTCGGGGAGCTGTTTTTT. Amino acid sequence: CATSARFGELFF.

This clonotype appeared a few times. The CDR3 sequence: CSSDPGETQYF. The CDR3 bases are TGCAGTTCCGACCCTGGAGAGACCCAGTACTTC. V usage is TRBV20-1 and J usage is TRBJ2-5; no reliable D call. V lost 8 bases and J 4 bases, leaving 11 bases between the germline ends. Germline lookup yields CDR1 DFQATT and CDR2 SNEGSKA (reference sequence). The CDR3 has 11 residues.

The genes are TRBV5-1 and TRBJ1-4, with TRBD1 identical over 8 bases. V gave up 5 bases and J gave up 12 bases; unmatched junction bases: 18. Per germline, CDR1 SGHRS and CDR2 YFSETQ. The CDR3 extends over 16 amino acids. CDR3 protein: CASSSTPGGAEIELFF. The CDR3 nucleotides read TGCGCCAGCAGTTCCACTCCAGGGGGCGCGGAGATTGAACTGTTTTTT.

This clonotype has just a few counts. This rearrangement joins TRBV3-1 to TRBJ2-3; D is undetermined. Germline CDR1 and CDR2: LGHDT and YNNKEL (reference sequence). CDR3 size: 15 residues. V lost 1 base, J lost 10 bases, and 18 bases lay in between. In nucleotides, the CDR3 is TGTGCCAGCAGCCAAGCAAGGCAGGTTAGTGGGCCGCAGTATTTT. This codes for CASSQARQVSGPQYF.

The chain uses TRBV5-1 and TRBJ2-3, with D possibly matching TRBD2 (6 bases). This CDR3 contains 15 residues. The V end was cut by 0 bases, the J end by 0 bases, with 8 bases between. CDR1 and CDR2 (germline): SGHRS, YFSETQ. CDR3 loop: CASSLGDSSTDTQYF. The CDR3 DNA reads TGCGCCAGCAGCTTGGGGGACTCCAGCACAGATACGCAGTATTTT.

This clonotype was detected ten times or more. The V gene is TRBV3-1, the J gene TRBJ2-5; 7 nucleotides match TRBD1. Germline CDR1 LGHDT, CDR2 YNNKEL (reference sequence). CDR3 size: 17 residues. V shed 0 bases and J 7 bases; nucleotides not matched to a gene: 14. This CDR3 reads CASSQDISGGRGMTQYF. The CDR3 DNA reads TGTGCCAGCAGCCAAGATATAAGTGGAGGCAGGGGGATGACCCAGTACTTC.

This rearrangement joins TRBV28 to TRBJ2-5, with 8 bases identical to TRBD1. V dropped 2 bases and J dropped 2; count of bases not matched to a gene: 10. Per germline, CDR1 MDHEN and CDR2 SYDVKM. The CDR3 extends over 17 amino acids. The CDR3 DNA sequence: TGTGCCAGCAGTTTAACCGGACAGGGAGTAAGGCAAGAGACCCAGTACTTC. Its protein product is CASSLTGQGVRQETQYF.